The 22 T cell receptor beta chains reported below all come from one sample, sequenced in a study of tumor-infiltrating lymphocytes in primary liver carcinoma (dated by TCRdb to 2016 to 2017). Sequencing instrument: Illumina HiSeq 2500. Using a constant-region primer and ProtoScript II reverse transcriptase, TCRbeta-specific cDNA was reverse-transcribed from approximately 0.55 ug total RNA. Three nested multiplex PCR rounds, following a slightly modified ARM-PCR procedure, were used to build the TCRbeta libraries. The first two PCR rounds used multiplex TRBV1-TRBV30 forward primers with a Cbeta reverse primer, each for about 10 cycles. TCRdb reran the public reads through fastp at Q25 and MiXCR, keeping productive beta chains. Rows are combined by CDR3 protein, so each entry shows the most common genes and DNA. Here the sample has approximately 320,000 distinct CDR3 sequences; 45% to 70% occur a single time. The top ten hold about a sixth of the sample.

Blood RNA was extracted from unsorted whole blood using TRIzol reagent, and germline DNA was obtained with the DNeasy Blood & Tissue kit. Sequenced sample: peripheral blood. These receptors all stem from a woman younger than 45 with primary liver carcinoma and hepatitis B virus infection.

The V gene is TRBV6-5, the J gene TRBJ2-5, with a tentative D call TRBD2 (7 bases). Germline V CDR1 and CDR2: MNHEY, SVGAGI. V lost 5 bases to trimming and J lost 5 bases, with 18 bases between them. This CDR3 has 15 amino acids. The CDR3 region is CASSPRGALEETQYF. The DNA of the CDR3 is TGTGCCAGCAGTCCTCGGGGGGCGTTAGAGGAGACCCAGTACTTC.

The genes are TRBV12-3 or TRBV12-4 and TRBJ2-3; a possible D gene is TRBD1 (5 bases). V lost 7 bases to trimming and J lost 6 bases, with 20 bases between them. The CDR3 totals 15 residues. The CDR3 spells CASTRQGRGSDTQYF. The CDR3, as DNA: TGTGCCAGCACCAGACAAGGAAGGGGTTCGGATACGCAGTATTTT.

The CDR3 is CASSPVREGEQYF. CDR3 in DNA: TGTGCCAGCTCACCGGTCAGGGAGGGCGAGCAGTACTTC. This chain uses TRBV18 with TRBJ2-7; TRBD2 matches at 7 bases. This CDR3 is built from 13 residues. Unmatched junction bases numbered 5, after V lost 3 bases and J lost 6 bases. Germline V gives CDR1 KGHSH, CDR2 LQKENI.

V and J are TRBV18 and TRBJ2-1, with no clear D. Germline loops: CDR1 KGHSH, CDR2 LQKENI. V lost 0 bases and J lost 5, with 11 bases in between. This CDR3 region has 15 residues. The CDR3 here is CASSPPLTLDNEQFF. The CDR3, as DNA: TGTGCCAGCTCACCACCGCTGACACTTGACAATGAGCAGTTCTTC.

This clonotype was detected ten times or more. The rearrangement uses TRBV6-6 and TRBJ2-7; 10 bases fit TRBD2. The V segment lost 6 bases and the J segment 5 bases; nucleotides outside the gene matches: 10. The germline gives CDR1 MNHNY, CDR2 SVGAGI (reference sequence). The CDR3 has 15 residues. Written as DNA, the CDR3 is TGTGCCAGCAGGTTCAGCGGGAGGGCATCTGACGAGCAGTACTTC. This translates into CASRFSGRASDEQYF.

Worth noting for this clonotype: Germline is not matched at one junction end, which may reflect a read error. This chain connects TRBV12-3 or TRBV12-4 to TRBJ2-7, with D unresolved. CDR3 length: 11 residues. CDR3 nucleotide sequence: TGTGCCAACAGTTTAGGGTTTGAGCAGTACTTC. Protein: CANSLGFEQYF.

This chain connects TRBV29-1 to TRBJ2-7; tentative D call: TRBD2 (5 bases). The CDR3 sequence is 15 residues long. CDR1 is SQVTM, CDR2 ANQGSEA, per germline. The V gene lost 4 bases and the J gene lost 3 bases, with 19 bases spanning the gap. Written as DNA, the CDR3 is TGCAGCGTTGGATCTCCCAGAGGGTCCTACTACGAGCAGTACTTC. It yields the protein CSVGSPRGSYYEQYF.

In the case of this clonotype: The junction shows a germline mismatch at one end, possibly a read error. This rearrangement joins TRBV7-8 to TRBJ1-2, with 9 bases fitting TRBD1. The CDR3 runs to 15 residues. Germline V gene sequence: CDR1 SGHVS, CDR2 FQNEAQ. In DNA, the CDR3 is TGTACCAGCAGTTTGGGAACAGGGGGCGCGGCTGGCTACACCTTC. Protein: CTSSLGTGGAAGYTF.

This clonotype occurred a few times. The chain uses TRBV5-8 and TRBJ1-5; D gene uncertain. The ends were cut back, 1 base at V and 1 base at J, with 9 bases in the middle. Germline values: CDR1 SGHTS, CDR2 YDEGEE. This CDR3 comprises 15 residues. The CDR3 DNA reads TGTGCCAGCAGCTTGTTTAGCAGGAGCAATCAGCCCCAGCATTTT. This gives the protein CASSLFSRSNQPQHF.

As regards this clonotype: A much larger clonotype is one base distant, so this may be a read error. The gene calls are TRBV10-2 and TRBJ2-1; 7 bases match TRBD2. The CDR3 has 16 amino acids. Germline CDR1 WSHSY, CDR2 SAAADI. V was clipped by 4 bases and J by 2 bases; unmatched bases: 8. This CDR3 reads CASSVDGGSPYNEQFF. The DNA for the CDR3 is TGCGCCAGCAGTGTGGATGGCGGGAGCCCCTACAATGAGCAGTTCTTC.

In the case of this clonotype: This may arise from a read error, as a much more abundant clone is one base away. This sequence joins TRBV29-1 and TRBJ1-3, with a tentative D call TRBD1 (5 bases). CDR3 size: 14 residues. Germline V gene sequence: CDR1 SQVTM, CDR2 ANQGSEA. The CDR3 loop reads CSAIGTSSGNTICF. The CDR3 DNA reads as TGCAGCGCCATTGGGACTTCCTCTGGAAACACCATATGTTTT.

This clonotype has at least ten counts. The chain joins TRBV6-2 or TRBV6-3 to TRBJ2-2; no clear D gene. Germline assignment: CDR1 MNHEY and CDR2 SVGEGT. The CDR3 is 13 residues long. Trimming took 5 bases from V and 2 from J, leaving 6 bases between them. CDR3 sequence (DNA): TGTGCCAGCAGTCCCCTAAACACCGGGGAGCTGTTTTTT. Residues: CASSPLNTGELFF.

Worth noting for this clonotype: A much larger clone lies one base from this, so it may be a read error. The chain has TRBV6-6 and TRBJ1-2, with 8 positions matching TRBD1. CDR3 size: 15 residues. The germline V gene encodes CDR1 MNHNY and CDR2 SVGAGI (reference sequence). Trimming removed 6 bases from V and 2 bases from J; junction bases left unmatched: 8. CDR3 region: CASSSGTGINYGYTF. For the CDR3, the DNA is TGTGCCAGCAGCTCAGGGACAGGAATCAACTATGGCTACACCTTC.

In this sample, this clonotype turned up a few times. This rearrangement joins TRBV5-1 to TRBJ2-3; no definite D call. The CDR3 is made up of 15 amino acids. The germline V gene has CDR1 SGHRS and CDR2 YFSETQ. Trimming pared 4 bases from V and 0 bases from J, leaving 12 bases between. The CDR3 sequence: CASSLGRWSTDTQYF. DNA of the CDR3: TGCGCCAGCAGCCTCGGACGGTGGAGCACAGATACGCAGTATTTT.

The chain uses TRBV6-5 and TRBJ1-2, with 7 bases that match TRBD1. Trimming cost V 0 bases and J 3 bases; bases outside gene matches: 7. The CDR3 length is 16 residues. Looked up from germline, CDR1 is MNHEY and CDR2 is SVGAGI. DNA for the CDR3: TGTGCCAGCAGTTACTCGAGTCGGACAGGATACTATGGCTACACCTTC. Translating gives CASSYSSRTGYYGYTF.

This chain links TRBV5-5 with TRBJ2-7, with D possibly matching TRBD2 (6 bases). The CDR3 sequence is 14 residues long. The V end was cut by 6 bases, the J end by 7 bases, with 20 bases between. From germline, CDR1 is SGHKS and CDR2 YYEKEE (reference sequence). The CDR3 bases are TGTGCCAGCATCTCCTATCGACTAGTGGAAGAGCAGTACTTC. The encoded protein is CASISYRLVEEQYF. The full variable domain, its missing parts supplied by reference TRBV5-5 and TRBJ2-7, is DAGVTQSPTHLIKTRGQQVTLRCSPISGHKSVSWYQQVLGQGPQFIFQYYEKEERGRGNFPDRFSARQFPNYSSELNVNALLLGDSALYLCASISYRLVEEQYFGPGTRLTVT.

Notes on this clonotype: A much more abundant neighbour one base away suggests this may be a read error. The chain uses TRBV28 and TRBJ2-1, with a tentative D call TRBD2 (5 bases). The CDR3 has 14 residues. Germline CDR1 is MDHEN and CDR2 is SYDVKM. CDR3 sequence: CASCLSLAGNEQFF. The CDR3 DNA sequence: TGTGCCAGCTGTTTATCCCTAGCTGGGAATGAGCAGTTCTTC.

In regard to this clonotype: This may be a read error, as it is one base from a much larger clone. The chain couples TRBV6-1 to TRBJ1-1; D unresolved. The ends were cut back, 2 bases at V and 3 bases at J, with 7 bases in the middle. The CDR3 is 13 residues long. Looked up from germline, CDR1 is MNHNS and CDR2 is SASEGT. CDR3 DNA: TGTGCCAGCAGTGAAAACAGCCACACTGAAGCTTTCTTT. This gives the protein CASSENSHTEAFF.

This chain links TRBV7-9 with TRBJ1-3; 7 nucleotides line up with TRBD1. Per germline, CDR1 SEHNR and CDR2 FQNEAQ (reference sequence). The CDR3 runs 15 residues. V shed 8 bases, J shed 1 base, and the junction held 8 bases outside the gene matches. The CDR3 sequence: CASGEKTGSGNTIYF. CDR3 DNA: TGTGCCAGCGGCGAAAAGACAGGGTCTGGAAACACCATATATTTT.

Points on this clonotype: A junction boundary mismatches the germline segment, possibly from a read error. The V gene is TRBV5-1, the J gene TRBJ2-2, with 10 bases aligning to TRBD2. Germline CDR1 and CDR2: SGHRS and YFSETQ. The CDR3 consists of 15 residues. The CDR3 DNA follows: TGCGCCAGCAGCTTTTCACTAGCGGGAACCGTGGAGCTGTTTTTT. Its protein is CASSFSLAGTVELFF.

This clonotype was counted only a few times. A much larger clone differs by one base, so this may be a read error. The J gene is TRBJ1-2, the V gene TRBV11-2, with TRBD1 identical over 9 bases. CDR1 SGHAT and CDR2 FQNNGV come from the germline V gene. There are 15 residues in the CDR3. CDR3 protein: CASRLTGGASYDYTF. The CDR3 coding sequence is TGTGCCAGCAGGTTAACAGGGGGCGCCAGCTATGACTACACCTTC.

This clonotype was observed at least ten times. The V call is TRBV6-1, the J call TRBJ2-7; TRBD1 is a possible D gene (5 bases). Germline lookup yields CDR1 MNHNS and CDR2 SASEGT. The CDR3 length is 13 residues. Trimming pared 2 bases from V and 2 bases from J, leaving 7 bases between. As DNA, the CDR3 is TGTGCCAGCAGTGAATACAGGCCCTACGAGCAGTACTTC. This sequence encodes CASSEYRPYEQYF.